A single sample is the source of the 26 T cell receptor beta chains below, sequenced in a study of blood T cell repertoires in COVID-19. Libraries were prepared by immunoSEQ multiplex PCR; TCRdb keeps only in-frame clonotypes and omits some of them. Here the sample spans some 160,000 clones, 65% to 85% being singletons. Sequencing was carried out using peripheral blood. These receptors were obtained from a woman older than 75 with acute or convalescent COVID-19.

V is TRBV7-6 and J is TRBJ1-1, with D possibly TRBD1 on 5 matching bases. The CDR3 covers 13 residues. Germline CDR1 reads SGHVS; CDR2 reads FNYEAQ. V was trimmed by 2 bases and J by 2 bases, leaving 6 bases between them. CDR3 region: CASSLQGNTEAFF. In DNA form, the CDR3 reads TGTGCCAGCAGCTTACAGGGTAACACTGAAGCTTTCTTT.

This rearrangement joins TRBV6-1 to TRBJ1-4; TRBD1 matches at 7 bases. V shed 5 bases and J 6 bases; nucleotides not matched to a gene: 9. The CDR3 is 15 amino acids. Germline V gene data show CDR1 as MNHNS and CDR2 as SASEGT. In DNA, the CDR3 is TGTGCCAGCAGTCCGACAGGGAGGTTGGATGAAAAACTGTTTTTT. Its translation: CASSPTGRLDEKLFF.

The rearrangement joins TRBV5-1 to TRBJ2-5; D unclear. The CDR3 loop spans 12 amino acids. Looked up from germline, CDR1 is SGHRS and CDR2 is YFSETQ. Deletions cut 1 base from V and 2 bases from J, with 3 bases between. The CDR3 spells CASSLPQETQYF. DNA of the CDR3: TGCGCCAGCAGCTTGCCTCAAGAGACCCAGTACTTC.

This sequence joins TRBV30 and TRBJ1-6; TRBD1 might be the D (5 bases). The CDR3 has 14 residues. V lost 0 bases and J lost 4, with 7 bases in between. CDR1 and CDR2 (germline): GTSNPN, SVGIG (reference sequence). The CDR3 region is CAWSVGGYNSPLHF. CDR3 in DNA: TGTGCCTGGAGTGTGGGGGGATATAATTCACCCCTCCACTTT.

The V and J genes are TRBV2 and TRBJ1-2; unclear D gene. Germline CDR1 reads SNHLY; CDR2 reads FYNNEI. Trimming cost V 8 bases and J 5 bases, with 12 bases left between them. The CDR3 extends over 12 amino acids. CDR3 in amino acids: CASVPSVYGYTF. The DNA of the CDR3 is TGTGCCAGCGTCCCCTCGGTGTATGGCTACACCTTC.

The gene calls are TRBV9 and TRBJ2-1; 7 bases are a match to TRBD1. Trimming took 3 bases from V and 6 from J; bases not matched to a gene: 12. Germline-derived CDR1 and CDR2 are SGDLS and YYNGEE. This CDR3 is 16 amino acids long. The CDR3 loop reads CASSGTSRGPRNEQFF. For the CDR3, the DNA is TGTGCCAGCAGCGGGACGTCGAGGGGGCCTCGCAATGAGCAGTTCTTC.

The V and J genes are TRBV5-1 and TRBJ2-7; tentatively, D is TRBD1 (5 bases). The ends were cut back, 2 bases at V and 5 bases at J, with 11 bases in the middle. The germline CDR1 and CDR2 sequences are SGHRS and YFSETQ. The CDR3 has 13 amino acids. The CDR3 DNA reads TGCGCCAGCAGCTTCAGGGATGTCCACGAGCAGTACTTC. This encodes CASSFRDVHEQYF.

The chain employs TRBV4-1 and TRBJ2-2, with 9 bases identical to TRBD1. Germline trimming cut 4 bases from V and 8 bases from J; bases unmatched to any gene: 8. Germline-derived CDR1 and CDR2 are MGHRA and YSYEKL. The CDR3 spans 15 residues. This chain's CDR3 is CASSRSTGGPGELFF. In DNA form, the CDR3 reads TGCGCCAGCAGCCGAAGTACAGGGGGCCCTGGGGAGCTGTTTTTT.

This chain joins TRBV11-2 and TRBJ2-7, with D tentatively TRBD2 (6 bases). Germline CDR1 reads SGHAT; CDR2 reads FQNNGV. The CDR3 sequence is 14 residues long. Trimming shortened V by 4 bases and J by 2 bases, and 12 bases separated the two germline ends. The CDR3 region has the DNA TGTGCCAGCAGCTCCAGTAGCGGTCCCTACGAGCAGTACTTC. Protein sequence: CASSSSSGPYEQYF.

This chain connects TRBV24-1 to TRBJ2-1; 7 positions match TRBD2. Trimming at V came to 3 bases and at J to 6 bases, leaving 7 bases not matched to a gene. CDR3 length: 15 residues. CDR1 KGHDR and CDR2 SFDVKD come from the germline V gene. Here the CDR3 reads CATSDPGLDGNEQFF. Written as DNA, the CDR3 is TGTGCCACCAGTGATCCTGGACTAGACGGCAATGAGCAGTTCTTC.

This clone has only a few counts. The chain recombines TRBV6-5 with TRBJ2-6, with no clear D. The CDR3 is 15 amino acids. The V end lost 4 bases, the J end lost 2 bases, and 9 bases lay between the germline ends. The germline gives CDR1 MNHEY, CDR2 SVGAGI. The CDR3 sequence: CASSSRPAGANVLTF. CDR3 nucleotides: TGTGCCAGCAGTTCCAGGCCCGCTGGGGCCAACGTCCTGACTTTC.

This clone occurred once. The chain has TRBV19 and TRBJ1-1; 9 bases agree with TRBD1. V shed 1 base, J shed 5 bases, and the junction held 5 bases outside the gene matches. This CDR3 region has 15 residues. From germline, CDR1 is LNHDA and CDR2 SQIVND (reference sequence). The CDR3 DNA sequence: TGTGCCAGTAGTATAGGTGGGACAGGGAAAACTGAAGCTTTCTTT. This gives the protein CASSIGGTGKTEAFF. Using reference TRBV19 and TRBJ1-1 for the parts outside the CDR3, the full variable domain is DGGITQSPKYLFRKEGQNVTLSCEQNLNHDAMYWYRQDPGQGLRLIYYSQIVNDFQKGDIAEGYSVSREKKESFPLTVTSAQKNPTAFYLCASSIGGTGKTEAFFGQGTRLTVV.

This chain links TRBV28 with TRBJ1-3, with D maybe TRBD1 (5 bases). Germline lookup yields CDR1 MDHEN and CDR2 SYDVKM. This CDR3 has 13 amino acids. V dropped 7 bases and J dropped 12 bases, with 19 bases sitting between them. CDR3 sequence: CASNFGGSRHIYF. CDR3 in DNA: TGTGCCAGCAACTTTGGGGGGTCGCGGCACATATATTTT. The full variable domain, rest sourced from reference TRBV28 and TRBJ1-3, is DVKVTQSSRYLVKRTGEKVFLECVQDMDHENMFWYRQDPGLGLRLIYFSYDVKMKEKGDIPEGYSVSREKKERFSLILESASTNQTSMYLCASNFGGSRHIYFGEGSWLTVV.

The V and J genes are TRBV28 and TRBJ1-5; D is unresolved. CDR1 is MDHEN and CDR2 is SYDVKM in the germline V gene. Between the trimmed V and J ends, which lost 6 bases and 0 bases, there was a span of 6 bases. This CDR3 has 13 residues. The DNA for the CDR3 is TGTGCCAGCAGGCGGGATAGCAATCAGCCCCAGCATTTT. Translated: CASRRDSNQPQHF.

The V gene is TRBV11-2, the J gene TRBJ2-1; D may be TRBD1 (5 bases). The CDR3 sequence is 13 residues long. The V and J ends lost 5 bases and 4 bases respectively, with 9 bases between them. Germline V gene data show CDR1 as SGHAT and CDR2 as FQNNGV. This CDR3 is CASSPQGYNEQFF. CDR3 DNA sequence: TGTGCCAGCAGCCCTCAGGGATACAATGAGCAGTTCTTC.

This chain links TRBV11-2 with TRBJ2-5, with 12 bases matching TRBD2. J gave up 4 bases and V 3 bases, and 6 bases lay outside the gene matches. Looked up from germline, CDR1 is SGHAT and CDR2 is FQNNGV. The CDR3 totals 16 residues. CDR3 DNA: TGTGCCAGCAGCTTCTCCGGACTAGCGGGGCGAGAGACCCAGTACTTC. Protein product: CASSFSGLAGRETQYF.

This rearrangement joins TRBV6-5 to TRBJ2-7, with D hard to call. V was shortened by 0 bases and J by 2 bases, with 11 bases between the two germline ends. The CDR3 runs 15 residues. CDR1 MNHEY and CDR2 SVGAGI come from the germline V gene. DNA of the CDR3: TGTGCCAGCAGTTACTCGCCGGGTCGCACCTACGAGCAGTACTTC. It codes for CASSYSPGRTYEQYF.

There are a few counts of this clone. The chain recombines TRBV30 with TRBJ1-1, with D maybe TRBD1 (5 bases). Germline CDR1 and CDR2: GTSNPN and SVGIG (reference sequence). The CDR3 is made up of 12 amino acids. V dropped 1 base and J dropped 8 bases, with 11 bases sitting between them. CDR3 coding DNA: TGTGCCTGGAGTGATACAGGAATCGAAGCTTTCTTT. This encodes CAWSDTGIEAFF.

The V call is TRBV7-2, the J call TRBJ1-5, with 11 positions matching TRBD1. The CDR3 covers 15 residues. V shed 4 bases and J 4 bases; nucleotides not matched to a gene: 3. Germline V CDR1 and CDR2: SGHTA, FQGNSA. CDR3 region: CASSWTGGANQPQHF. CDR3 DNA sequence: TGTGCCAGCAGCTGGACAGGGGGCGCGAATCAGCCCCAGCATTTT.

This chain uses TRBV18 with TRBJ2-3, with 10 nucleotides matching TRBD2. The J segment lost 0 bases and the V segment lost 3 bases, leaving 6 bases of the junction unmatched. This CDR3 region has 17 residues. Germline V lookup: CDR1 KGHSH, CDR2 LQKENI. CDR3 coding DNA: TGTGCCAGCTCACCTCAAAAACTAGCGGGAAGCACAGATACGCAGTATTTT. This translates into CASSPQKLAGSTDTQYF. The full variable domain, completed using reference TRBV18 and TRBJ2-3, is NAGVMQNPRHLVRRRGQEARLRCSPMKGHSHVYWYRQLPEEGLKFMVYLQKENIIDESGMPKERFSAEFPKEGPSILRIQQVVRGDSAAYFCASSPQKLAGSTDTQYFGPGTRLTVL.

The chain joins TRBV11-2 to TRBJ2-1, with 8 bases lining up with TRBD2. This CDR3 region has 15 residues. The trim removed 1 base at V and 10 bases at J, leaving 9 bases unmatched. Germline V gene data show CDR1 as SGHAT and CDR2 as FQNNGV. The CDR3 DNA follows: TGTGCCAGCAGCTTAGGCGGGGGGCGTTCTCGAGAGCAGTTCTTC. Amino acid sequence: CASSLGGGRSREQFF.

The chain is built from TRBV3-1 (or the pseudogene TRBV3-2) and TRBJ2-3; 13 nucleotides align to TRBD2. The CDR3 loop spans 17 amino acids. V was pared by 4 bases and J by 4 bases, with 8 bases of the junction left unmatched. Per the germline V gene, CDR1 is LGHDT and CDR2 is YNNKEL (reference sequence). CDR3 region: CASSRGLAGVAADTQYF. The CDR3 DNA follows: TGTGCCAGCAGCCGCGGACTAGCGGGGGTGGCAGCAGATACGCAGTATTTT.

The chain uses TRBV20-1 and TRBJ2-5; 9 nucleotides match TRBD2. Trimming at V came to 3 bases and at J to 2 bases, leaving 4 bases not matched to a gene. The CDR3 contains 14 residues. The germline CDR1 and CDR2 sequences are DFQATT and SNEGSKA (reference sequence). The CDR3 DNA reads as TGCAGTGCTAGTGTGGGACTAGCTCAAGAGACCCAGTACTTC. This translates into CSASVGLAQETQYF.

On this clone itself: Other nucleotide sequences in the sample specify the same CDR3. The chain uses TRBV28 and TRBJ1-5, with 8 bases that match TRBD1. CDR1 and CDR2 from the germline V gene are MDHEN and SYDVKM. V trimming: 6 bases; J trimming: 7 bases; junction bases outside the gene matches: 8. This CDR3 has 14 amino acids. The CDR3 here is CASSLGGTGQPQHF. In nucleotides, the CDR3 is TGTGCCAGCAGCCTCGGGGGGACAGGCCAGCCCCAGCATTTT. The variable domain in full, completed from reference TRBV28 and TRBJ1-5, reads DVKVTQSSRYLVKRTGEKVFLECVQDMDHENMFWYRQDPGLGLRLIYFSYDVKMKEKGDIPEGYSVSREKKERFSLILESASTNQTSMYLCASSLGGTGQPQHFGDGTRLSIL.

This rearrangement joins TRBV5-1 to TRBJ2-1, with a possible D match to TRBD1 (5 bases). V lost 0 bases to trimming and J lost 5 bases, with 12 bases between them. From germline, CDR1 is SGHRS and CDR2 YFSETQ. This CDR3 has 15 residues. CDR3 amino acids: CASSLAWGYDNEQFF. CDR3 coding DNA: TGCGCCAGCAGCTTGGCCTGGGGCTATGACAATGAGCAGTTCTTC.

The V call is TRBV7-6, the J call TRBJ2-5, with TRBD2 matching 15 bases. This CDR3 is built from 17 residues. The germline gives CDR1 SGHVS, CDR2 FNYEAQ. Germline trimming cut 5 bases from V and 9 bases from J; bases unmatched to any gene: 13. CDR3 sequence: CASSTGTSGGYREAQYF. The CDR3 nucleotides are TGTGCCAGCAGCACAGGGACTAGCGGGGGGTACCGGGAGGCCCAGTACTTC.